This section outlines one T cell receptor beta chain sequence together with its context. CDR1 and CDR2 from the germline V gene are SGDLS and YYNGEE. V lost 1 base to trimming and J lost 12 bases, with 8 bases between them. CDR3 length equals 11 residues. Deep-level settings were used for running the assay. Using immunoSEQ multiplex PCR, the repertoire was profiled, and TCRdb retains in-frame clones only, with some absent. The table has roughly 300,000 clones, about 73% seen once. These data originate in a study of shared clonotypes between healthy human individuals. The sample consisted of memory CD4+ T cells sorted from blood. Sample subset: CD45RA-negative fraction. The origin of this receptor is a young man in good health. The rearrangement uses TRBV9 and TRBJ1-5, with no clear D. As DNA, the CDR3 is TGTGCCAGCAGCGTATCGGGTTACCAGCATTTT. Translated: CASSVSGYQHF. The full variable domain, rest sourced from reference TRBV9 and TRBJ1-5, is DSGVTQTPKHLITATGQRVTLRCSPRSGDLSVYWYQQSLDQGLQFLIQYYNGEERAKGNILERFSAQQFPDLHSELNLSSLELGDSALYFCASSVSGYQHFGDGTRLSIL.